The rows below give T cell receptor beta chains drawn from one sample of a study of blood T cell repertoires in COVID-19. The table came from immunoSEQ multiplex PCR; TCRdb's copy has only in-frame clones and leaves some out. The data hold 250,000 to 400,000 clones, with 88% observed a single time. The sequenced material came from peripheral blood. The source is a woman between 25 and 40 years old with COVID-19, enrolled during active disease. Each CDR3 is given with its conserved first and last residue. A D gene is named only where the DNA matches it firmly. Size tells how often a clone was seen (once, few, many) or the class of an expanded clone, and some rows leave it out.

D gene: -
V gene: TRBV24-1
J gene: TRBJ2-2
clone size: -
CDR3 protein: CATGQGRTGELFF
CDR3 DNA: TGTGCCACCGGACAAGGGAGGACCGGGGAGCTGTTTTTT

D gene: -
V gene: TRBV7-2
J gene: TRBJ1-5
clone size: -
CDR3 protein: CASSLAIGGAQPQHF
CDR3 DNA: TGTGCCAGCAGCTTAGCTATAGGGGGGGCCCAGCCCCAGCATTTT

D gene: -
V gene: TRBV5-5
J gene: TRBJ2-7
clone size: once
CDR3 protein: CASSSWTVSYEQYF
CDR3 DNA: TGTGCCAGCAGCTCATGGACTGTATCCTACGAGCAGTACTTC

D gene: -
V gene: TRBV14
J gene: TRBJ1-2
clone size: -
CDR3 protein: CASSHRYRYGYTF
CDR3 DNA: TGTGCCAGCAGCCACCGTTATCGCTATGGCTACACCTTC

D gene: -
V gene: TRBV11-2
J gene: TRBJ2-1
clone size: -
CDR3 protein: CASSLRGLSGEQFF
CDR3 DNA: TGTGCCAGCAGCTTACGGGGGTTGAGCGGTGAGCAGTTCTTC

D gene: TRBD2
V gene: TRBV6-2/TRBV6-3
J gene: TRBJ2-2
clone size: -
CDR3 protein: CASSYQRTSGNTGELFF
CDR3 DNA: TGTGCCAGCAGTTACCAACGGACTAGCGGTAACACCGGGGAGCTGTTTTTT

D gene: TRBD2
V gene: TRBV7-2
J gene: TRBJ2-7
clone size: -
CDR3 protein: CASSSSGVGEQYF
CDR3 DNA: TGTGCCAGCAGCTCGAGCGGGGTTGGGGAGCAGTACTTC

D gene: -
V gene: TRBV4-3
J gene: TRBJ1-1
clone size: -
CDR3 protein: CASSQGLQLNTEAFF
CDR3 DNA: TGCGCCAGCAGCCAAGGATTACAGTTGAACACTGAAGCTTTCTTT

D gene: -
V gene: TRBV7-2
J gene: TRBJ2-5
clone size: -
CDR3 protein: CASSLEQAQTQYF
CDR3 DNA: TGTGCCAGCAGCTTAGAGCAGGCTCAGACCCAGTACTTC

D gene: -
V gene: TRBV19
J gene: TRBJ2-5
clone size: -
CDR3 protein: CASSINTLRETQYF
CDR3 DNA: TGTGCCAGTAGTATCAACACCCTGCGGGAGACCCAGTACTTC

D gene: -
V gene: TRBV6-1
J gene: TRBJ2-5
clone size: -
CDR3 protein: CASSETLAGEETQYF
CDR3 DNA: TGTGCCAGCAGTGAAACTTTGGCAGGGGAAGAGACCCAGTACTTC

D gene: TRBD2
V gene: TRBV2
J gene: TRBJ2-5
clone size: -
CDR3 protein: CASSVAVAGGRKEETQYF
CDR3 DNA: TGTGCCAGCAGTGTAGCGGTAGCGGGGGGGCGAAAAGAAGAGACCCAGTACTTC

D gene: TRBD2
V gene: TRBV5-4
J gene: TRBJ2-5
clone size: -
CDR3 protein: CASSLAGGGIETQYF
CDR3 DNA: TGTGCCAGCAGCTTGGCGGGCGGGGGGATAGAGACCCAGTACTTC

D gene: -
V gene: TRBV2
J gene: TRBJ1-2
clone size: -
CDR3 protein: CASSERAGFLTNYGYTF
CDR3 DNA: TGTGCCAGCAGTGAAAGGGCAGGGTTCCTAACTAACTATGGCTACACCTTC

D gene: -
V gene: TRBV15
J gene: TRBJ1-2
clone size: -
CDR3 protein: CATSRDSSGYGYTF
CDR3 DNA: TGTGCCACCAGCAGAGATTCCTCGGGCTATGGCTACACCTTC

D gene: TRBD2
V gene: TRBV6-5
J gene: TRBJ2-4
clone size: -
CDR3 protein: CASSLAGGVKNIQYF
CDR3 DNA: TGTGCCAGCAGTTTAGCGGGGGGTGTCAAAAACATTCAGTACTTC

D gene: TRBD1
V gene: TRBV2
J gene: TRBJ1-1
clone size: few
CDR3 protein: CASSASQGLGFGTEAFF
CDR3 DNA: TGTGCCAGCAGTGCCTCACAGGGGCTGGGTTTCGGTACTGAAGCTTTCTTT

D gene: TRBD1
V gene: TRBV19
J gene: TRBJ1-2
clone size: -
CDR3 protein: CASSPAGGGYGYTF
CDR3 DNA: TGTGCCAGTAGCCCCGCAGGGGGCGGCTATGGCTACACCTTC

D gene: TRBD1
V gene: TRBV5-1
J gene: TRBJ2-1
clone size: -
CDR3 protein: CASSLVGQGLGNEQFF
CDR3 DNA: TGCGCCAGCAGCTTGGTGGGACAGGGGCTGGGGAATGAGCAGTTCTTC

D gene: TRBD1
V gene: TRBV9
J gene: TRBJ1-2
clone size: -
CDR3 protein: CASSVRDRANYGYTF
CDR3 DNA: TGTGCCAGCAGCGTCAGGGACAGGGCTAACTATGGCTACACCTTC

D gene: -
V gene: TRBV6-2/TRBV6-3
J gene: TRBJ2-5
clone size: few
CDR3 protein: CASSPPRVWFDSQETQYF
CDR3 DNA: TGTGCCAGCAGTCCGCCCAGGGTTTGGTTCGACTCACAAGAGACCCAGTACTTC

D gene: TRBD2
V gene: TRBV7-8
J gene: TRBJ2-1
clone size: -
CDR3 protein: CASSTPGSGSFF
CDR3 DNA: TGTGCCAGCAGCACTCCGGGTAGCGGGAGCTTCTTC

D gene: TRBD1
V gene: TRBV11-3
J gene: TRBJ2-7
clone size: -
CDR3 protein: CASSLHGTGDTYEQYF
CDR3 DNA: TGTGCCAGCAGCTTACACGGGACAGGGGACACCTACGAGCAGTACTTC

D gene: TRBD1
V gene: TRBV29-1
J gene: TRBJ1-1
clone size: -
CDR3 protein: CSVDRDTGGTEAFF
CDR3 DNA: TGCAGCGTTGATCGAGACACAGGGGGCACTGAAGCTTTCTTT

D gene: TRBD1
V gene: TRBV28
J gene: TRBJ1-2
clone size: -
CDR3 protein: CASEFRTGANYGYTF
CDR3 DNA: TGTGCCAGCGAGTTTCGGACAGGTGCTAACTATGGCTACACCTTC

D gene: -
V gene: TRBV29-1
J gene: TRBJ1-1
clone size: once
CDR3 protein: CSGALGGDTEAFF
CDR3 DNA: TGCAGCGGAGCCCTGGGAGGGGACACTGAAGCTTTCTTT

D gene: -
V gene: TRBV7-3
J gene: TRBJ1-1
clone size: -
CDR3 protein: CASSSAGTEAFF
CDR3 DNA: TGTGCCAGCAGCTCAGCAGGGACTGAAGCTTTCTTT

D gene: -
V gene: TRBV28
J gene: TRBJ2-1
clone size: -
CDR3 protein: CASRTSYNEQFF
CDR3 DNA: TGTGCCAGCAGAACAAGCTACAATGAGCAGTTCTTC

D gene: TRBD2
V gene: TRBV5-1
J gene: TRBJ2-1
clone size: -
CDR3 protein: CASSFDGGAIGEQFF
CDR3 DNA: TGCGCCAGCAGCTTCGACGGGGGGGCCATCGGTGAGCAGTTCTTC

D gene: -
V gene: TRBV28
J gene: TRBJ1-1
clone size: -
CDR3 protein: CASSEVDSTVQAFF
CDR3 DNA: TGTGCCAGCAGTGAGGTGGATTCAACGGTTCAAGCTTTCTTT

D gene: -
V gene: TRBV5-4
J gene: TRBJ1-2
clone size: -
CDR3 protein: CASSLPPSQGEGYTF
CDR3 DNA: TGTGCCAGCAGCTTGCCCCCTTCACAGGGTGAGGGCTACACCTTC

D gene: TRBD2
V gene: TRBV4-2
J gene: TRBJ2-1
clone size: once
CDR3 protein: CASSQKTSGGPVFF
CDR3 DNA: TGTGCCAGCAGCCAAAAGACTAGCGGGGGGCCGGTGTTCTTC

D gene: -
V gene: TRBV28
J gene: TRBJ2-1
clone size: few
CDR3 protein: CASSSQRDEQFF
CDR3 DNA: TGTGCCAGCAGTTCCCAGAGGGATGAGCAGTTCTTC

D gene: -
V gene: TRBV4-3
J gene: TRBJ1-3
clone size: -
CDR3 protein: CASSQEAGVWGNTIYF
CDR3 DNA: TGCGCCAGCAGCCAAGAGGCGGGGGTATGGGGAAACACCATATATTTT

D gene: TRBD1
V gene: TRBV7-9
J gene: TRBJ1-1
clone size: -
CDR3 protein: CASSLGDRGYTEAFF
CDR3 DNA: TGTGCCAGCAGCTTAGGCGACAGGGGATACACTGAAGCTTTCTTT

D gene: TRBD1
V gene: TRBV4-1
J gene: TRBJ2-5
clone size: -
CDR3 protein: CASSQTGGLAETQYF
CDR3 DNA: TGCGCCAGCAGCCAGACAGGGGGTTTGGCAGAGACCCAGTACTTC

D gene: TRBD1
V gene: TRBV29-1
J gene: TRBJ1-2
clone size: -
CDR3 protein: CSVEGGQKGAGYTF
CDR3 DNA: TGCAGCGTTGAAGGGGGACAGAAAGGCGCGGGCTACACCTTC

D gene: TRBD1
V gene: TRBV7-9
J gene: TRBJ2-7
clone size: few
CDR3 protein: CASSSQDRGLQKIAYEQYF
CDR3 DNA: TGTGCCAGCAGCTCCCAAGACAGGGGGCTTCAGAAAATCGCTTACGAGCAGTACTTC

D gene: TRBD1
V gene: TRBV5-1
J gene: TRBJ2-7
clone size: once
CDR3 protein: CASSRQGPYEQYF
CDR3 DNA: TGCGCCAGCAGCCGACAGGGGCCCTACGAGCAGTACTTC

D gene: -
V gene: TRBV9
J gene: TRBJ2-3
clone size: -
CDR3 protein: CASSVERDTDTQYF
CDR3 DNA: TGTGCCAGCAGCGTAGAACGGGACACAGATACGCAGTATTTT

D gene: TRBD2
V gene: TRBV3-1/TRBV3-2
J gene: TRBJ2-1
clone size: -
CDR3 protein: CASRASGGADNEQFF
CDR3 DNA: TGTGCCAGCAGGGCGAGCGGGGGGGCGGACAATGAGCAGTTCTTC

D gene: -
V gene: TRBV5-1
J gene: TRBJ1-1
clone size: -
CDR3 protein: CASRRGGGDTEAFF
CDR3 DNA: TGCGCCAGCAGAAGGGGCGGAGGGGACACTGAAGCTTTCTTT

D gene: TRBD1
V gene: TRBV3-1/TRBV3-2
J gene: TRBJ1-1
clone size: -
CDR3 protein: CASGTGGADTEAFF
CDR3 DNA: TGTGCCAGCGGGACAGGGGGCGCGGACACTGAAGCTTTCTTT

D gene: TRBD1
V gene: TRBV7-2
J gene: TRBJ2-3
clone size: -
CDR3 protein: CASTLDRGPDTQYF
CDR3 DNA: TGTGCCAGCACCCTAGACAGGGGGCCAGATACGCAGTATTTT

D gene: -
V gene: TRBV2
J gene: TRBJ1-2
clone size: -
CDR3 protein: CASSAGDYGYTF
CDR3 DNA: TGTGCCAGCAGTGCGGGGGACTATGGCTACACCTTC

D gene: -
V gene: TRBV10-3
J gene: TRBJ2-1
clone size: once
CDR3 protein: CAIGRGSYNEQFF
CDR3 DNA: TGTGCCATCGGCCGGGGGTCGTACAATGAGCAGTTCTTC

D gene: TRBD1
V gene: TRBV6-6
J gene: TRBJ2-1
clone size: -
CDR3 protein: CASSYSRTGFVSEQFF
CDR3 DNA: TGTGCCAGCAGTTACTCTCGGACAGGGTTTGTCAGTGAGCAGTTCTTC

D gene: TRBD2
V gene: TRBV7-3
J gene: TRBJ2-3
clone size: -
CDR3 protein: CASSSTAQLAGVADTQYF
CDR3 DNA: TGTGCCAGCAGCTCAACAGCCCAACTAGCGGGGGTAGCAGATACGCAGTATTTT

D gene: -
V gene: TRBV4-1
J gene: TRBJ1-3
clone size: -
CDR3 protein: CASSPTGGGNTIYF
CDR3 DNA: TGCGCCAGCAGCCCTACGGGAGGCGGAAACACCATATATTTT

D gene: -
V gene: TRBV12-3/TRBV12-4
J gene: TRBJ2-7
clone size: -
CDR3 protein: CASSLLGAYEQYF
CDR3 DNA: TGTGCCAGCAGTCTTCTCGGAGCCTACGAGCAGTACTTC

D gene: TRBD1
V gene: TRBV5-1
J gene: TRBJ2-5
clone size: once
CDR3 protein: CASRFDREGETQYF
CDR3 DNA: TGCGCCAGCAGATTCGACAGGGAAGGGGAGACCCAGTACTTC

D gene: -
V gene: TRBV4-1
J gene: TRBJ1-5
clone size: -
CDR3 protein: CASSPQIYSNQPQHF
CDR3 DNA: TGCGCCAGCAGCCCCCAGATATATAGCAATCAGCCCCAGCATTTT

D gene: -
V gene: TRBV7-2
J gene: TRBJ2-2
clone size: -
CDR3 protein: CASSPRGTTPGELFF
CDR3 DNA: TGTGCCAGCAGCCCCCGGGGGACCACCCCCGGGGAGCTGTTTTTT